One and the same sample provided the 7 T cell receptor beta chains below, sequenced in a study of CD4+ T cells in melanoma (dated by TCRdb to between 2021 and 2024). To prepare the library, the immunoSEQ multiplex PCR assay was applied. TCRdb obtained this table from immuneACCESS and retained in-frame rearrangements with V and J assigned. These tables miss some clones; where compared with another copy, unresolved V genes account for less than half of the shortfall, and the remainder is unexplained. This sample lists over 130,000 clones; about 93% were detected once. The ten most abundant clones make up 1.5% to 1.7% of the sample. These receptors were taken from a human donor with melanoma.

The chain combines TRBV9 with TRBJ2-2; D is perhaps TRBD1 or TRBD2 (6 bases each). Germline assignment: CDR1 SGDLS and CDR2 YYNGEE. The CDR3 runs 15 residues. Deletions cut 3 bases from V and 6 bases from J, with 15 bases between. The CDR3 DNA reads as TGTGCCAGCAGCGCCCAGGAAGGGGGGCCCGGGGAGCTGTTTTTT. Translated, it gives CASSAQEGGPGELFF.

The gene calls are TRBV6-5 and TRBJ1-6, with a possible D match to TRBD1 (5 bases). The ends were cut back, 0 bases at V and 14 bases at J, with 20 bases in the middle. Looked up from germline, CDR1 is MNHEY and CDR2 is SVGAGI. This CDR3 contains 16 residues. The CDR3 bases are TGTGCCAGCAGTTACTCGTCACGGGGGGGTATATTGTCCCTCCACTTT. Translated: CASSYSSRGGILSLHF.

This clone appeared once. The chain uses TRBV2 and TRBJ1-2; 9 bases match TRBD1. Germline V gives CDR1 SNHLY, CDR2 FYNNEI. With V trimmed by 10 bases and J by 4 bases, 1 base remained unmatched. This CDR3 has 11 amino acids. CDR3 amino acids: CAMGQGYGYTF. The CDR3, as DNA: TGTGCCATGGGACAGGGCTATGGCTACACCTTC. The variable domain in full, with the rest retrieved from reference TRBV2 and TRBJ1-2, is EPEVTQTPSHQVTQMGQEVILRCVPISNHLYFYWYRQILGQKVEFLVSFYNNEISEKSEIFDDQFSVERPDGSNFTLKIRSTKLEDSAMYFCAMGQGYGYTFGSGTRLTVV.

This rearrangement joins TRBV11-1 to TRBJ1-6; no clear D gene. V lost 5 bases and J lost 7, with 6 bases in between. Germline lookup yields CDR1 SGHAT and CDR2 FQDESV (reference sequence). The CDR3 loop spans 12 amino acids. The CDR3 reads CASSIRNSPLHF. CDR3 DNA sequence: TGTGCCAGCAGCATAAGGAATTCACCCCTCCACTTT.

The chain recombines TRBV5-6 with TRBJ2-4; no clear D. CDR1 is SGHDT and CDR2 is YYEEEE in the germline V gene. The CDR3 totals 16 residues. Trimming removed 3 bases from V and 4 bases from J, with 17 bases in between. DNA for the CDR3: TGTGCCAGCAGCTCCTGGTGGGCAGATCTAAAAAACATTCAGTACTTC. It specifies CASSSWWADLKNIQYF.

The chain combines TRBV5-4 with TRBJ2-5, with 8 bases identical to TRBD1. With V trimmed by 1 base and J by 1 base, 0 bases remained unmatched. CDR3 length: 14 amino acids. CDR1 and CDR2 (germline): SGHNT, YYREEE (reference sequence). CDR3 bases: TGTGCCAGCAGCTTGCAGGGGGCCCAAGAGACCCAGTACTTC. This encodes CASSLQGAQETQYF. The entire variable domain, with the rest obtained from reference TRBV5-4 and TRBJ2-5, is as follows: ETGVTQSPTHLIKTRGQQVTLRCSSQSGHNTVSWYQQALGQGPQFIFQYYREEENGRGNFPPRFSGLQFPNYSSELNVNALELDDSALYLCASSLQGAQETQYFGPGTRLLVL.

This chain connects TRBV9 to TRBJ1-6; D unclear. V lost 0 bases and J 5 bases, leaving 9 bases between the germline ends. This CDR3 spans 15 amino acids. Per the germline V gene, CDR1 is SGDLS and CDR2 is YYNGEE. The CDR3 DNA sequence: TGTGCCAGCAGCGTAGGGGCAGGACATAATTCACCCCTCCACTTT. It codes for CASSVGAGHNSPLHF.